This T cell receptor beta chain was obtained from a study of metastatic and nonmetastatic thyroid tumors. As for the study in general: Comparison of repertoires was carried out across blood and tumor or nodule tissue from malignant and benign thyroid patients.

Authors' analysis steps: In papillary thyroid cancer, a distant-metastasis classifier was built using CDR3 differences across clinicopathological groups. TCRdb re-clonotyped the PCR reads via MiXCR. What appears here as the V and J calls and clone size reflects TCRdb's work, not the paper's. Among 60,000 or so clones listed, 25% to 30% were seen once. Regarding this clone: Its antigen is undetermined.

Findings and limits, study-wide: Significantly higher TCR beta diversity was reportedly seen in malignant thyroid tumors than benign nodules, in blood and tumor.

Before thyroid surgery, none of the patients had received any treatment. Sequencing was carried out using blood. This TCR came from a female donor with papillary thyroid cancer or a benign thyroid nodule (not recorded which). Some clones in this sample may be carry-over from other donors' samples.

The CDR3 nucleotides are TGTGCCAGCAGCTTTTTCGCATTAGGGAAGGACACCGGGGAGCTGTTTTTT. The encoded protein is CASSFFALGKDTGELFF. The genes are TRBV13 and TRBJ2-2; D gene uncertain. V lost 3 bases, J lost 3 bases, and 17 bases lay in between. Germline CDR1 and CDR2: PRHDT and FYEKMQ (reference sequence). The CDR3 runs to 17 residues.